These 14 T cell receptor beta chains were sequenced from one sample in a study of shared clonotypes between healthy human individuals. Some clones are missing from TCRdb's copy, which holds only in-frame ones; the method was immunoSEQ multiplex PCR. Of 2 million to 2.5 million clones listed, about 95% were seen once; the top ten hold roughly 1%. CD45RO-negative, CCR7-positively selected cells formed the naive CD8 fraction, excluding terminally differentiated effector memory CD45RA+ cells. What was sequenced was naive CD8+ T cells sorted from blood. The receptors come from a man between 18 and 29 years old in good health.

The rearrangement links TRBV10-3 to TRBJ2-3; maybe TRBD1 (5 bases). The CDR3 totals 15 residues. Germline V gene data show CDR1 as ENHRY and CDR2 as SYGVKD. The V and J ends lost 2 bases and 0 bases respectively, with 9 bases between them. Here the CDR3 reads CAISETDKSTDTQYF. The DNA of the CDR3 is TGTGCCATCAGTGAGACGGACAAGAGCACAGATACGCAGTATTTT.

The chain recombines TRBV10-3 with TRBJ2-7; unclear D gene. V was cut by 2 bases and J by 4 bases, with 9 bases left in between. The CDR3 length is 13 residues. CDR1 and CDR2 (germline): ENHRY, SYGVKD. CDR3 DNA sequence: TGTGCCATCAGTGAGGGCAGCCGTTACGAGCAGTACTTC. Translating gives CAISEGSRYEQYF.

The V gene is TRBV30, the J gene TRBJ2-7; D is unclear. Trimming cost V 0 bases and J 7 bases, with 10 bases left between them. The CDR3 is 12 residues long. The germline V gene encodes CDR1 GTSNPN and CDR2 SVGIG (reference sequence). CDR3 amino acids: CAWSVHGREQYF. CDR3 nucleotides: TGTGCCTGGAGTGTACACGGGCGGGAGCAGTACTTC.

The J gene is TRBJ1-2, the V gene TRBV15; D uncertain. V was shortened by 0 bases and J by 2 bases, with 7 bases between the two germline ends. CDR1 LNHNV and CDR2 YYDKDF come from the germline V gene (reference sequence). The CDR3 sequence is 14 residues long. The DNA for the CDR3 is TGTGCCACCAGCAGAGATGACGGGAACTATGGCTACACCTTC. This translates into CATSRDDGNYGYTF.

As concerns this clone: The same CDR3 is also encoded by other DNA sequences in this sample. The chain couples TRBV30 to TRBJ2-7, with TRBD1 matching over 10 bases. The CDR3 sequence is 14 residues long. The germline gives CDR1 GTSNPN, CDR2 SVGIG (reference sequence). V gave up 0 bases and J gave up 4 bases; unmatched junction bases: 3. The CDR3 protein is CAWSVGTGDYEQYF. In DNA, the CDR3 is TGTGCCTGGAGTGTAGGGACAGGGGATTACGAGCAGTACTTC.

The chain uses TRBV6-5 and TRBJ1-1; 9 bases map to TRBD1. CDR3 size: 16 residues. Germline-derived CDR1 and CDR2 are MNHEY and SVGAGI. With V trimmed by 0 bases and J by 0 bases, 2 bases remained unmatched. CDR3 amino acids: CASSYSGQGMNTEAFF. The CDR3 DNA reads as TGTGCCAGCAGTTACTCTGGACAGGGGATGAACACTGAAGCTTTCTTT.

The chain uses TRBV6-5 and TRBJ1-1, with D possibly matching TRBD1 (6 bases). The CDR3 sequence is 14 residues long. V lost 7 bases and J 6 bases, leaving 18 bases between the germline ends. Germline lookup yields CDR1 MNHEY and CDR2 SVGAGI. As DNA, the CDR3 is TGTGCCAGCATGATGGAGGGAGGGGGTCCTGAAGCTTTCTTT. Its translation is CASMMEGGGPEAFF.

Regarding this clone: Other DNA sequences within the sample encode an identical CDR3. The chain is built from TRBV4-1 and TRBJ1-5; a possible D gene is TRBD1 (5 bases). Germline V gene data show CDR1 as MGHRA and CDR2 as YSYEKL. V lost 1 base and J lost 1, with 8 bases in between. This CDR3 is built from 15 residues. CDR3 sequence reads: CASSQVGASNQPQHF. The CDR3 nucleotides are TGCGCCAGCAGCCAAGTTGGGGCGAGCAATCAGCCCCAGCATTTT.

This clone was counted once. The chain combines TRBV9 with TRBJ2-1, with 8 bases aligning to TRBD2. The CDR3 totals 14 residues. In germline, CDR1 is SGDLS, CDR2 YYNGEE. The J segment lost 9 bases and the V segment lost 1 base, leaving 6 bases of the junction unmatched. The CDR3 DNA sequence: TGTGCCAGCAGCGTAACTAGCGGACAAGGTGAGCAGTTCTTC. This codes for CASSVTSGQGEQFF.

The genes are TRBV9 and TRBJ2-7; possibly TRBD2 for D (6 bases). The V end was cut by 0 bases, the J end by 3 bases, with 10 bases between. The length of the CDR3 is 14 residues. CDR1 is SGDLS, CDR2 YYNGEE, per germline. The chain's CDR3 is CASSVDGDFYEQYF. The CDR3 DNA is TGTGCCAGCAGCGTAGACGGGGACTTCTACGAGCAGTACTTC. Full variable domain (rest looked up from reference TRBV9 and TRBJ2-7): DSGVTQTPKHLITATGQRVTLRCSPRSGDLSVYWYQQSLDQGLQFLIQYYNGEERAKGNILERFSAQQFPDLHSELNLSSLELGDSALYFCASSVDGDFYEQYFGPGTRLTVT.

The chain uses TRBV28 and TRBJ1-5, with a weak D call TRBD1 (5 bases). The CDR3 covers 15 residues. The germline gives CDR1 MDHEN, CDR2 SYDVKM. V lost 3 bases to trimming and J lost 4 bases, with 13 bases between them. The CDR3 loop reads CASSFRGTQNQPQHF. CDR3 bases: TGTGCCAGCAGTTTTAGGGGAACCCAAAATCAGCCCCAGCATTTT.

Regarding this clone: The same CDR3 can be traced to other DNA sequences in this sample. The CDR3 coding sequence is TGTGCCTGGGGACAGGGAGACACTGAAGCTTTCTTT. This codes for CAWGQGDTEAFF. The chain uses TRBV30 and TRBJ1-1, with 8 bases lining up with TRBD1. The V gene end was trimmed by 5 bases and the J gene end by 3 bases; junction bases not matched to a gene: 2. Germline V CDR1 and CDR2: GTSNPN, SVGIG (reference sequence). This CDR3 comprises 12 residues.

CDR3: CASSPFRGSGEQYF. Written as DNA, the CDR3 is TGTGCCAGCAGCCCCTTCAGGGGTTCGGGCGAGCAGTACTTC. V usage is TRBV5-6 and J usage is TRBJ2-7; TRBD1 might be the D (6 bases). V was cut by 4 bases and J by 6 bases, with 17 bases left in between. Germline CDR1 and CDR2: SGHDT and YYEEEE. The CDR3 length is 14 residues.

The chain joins TRBV28 to TRBJ2-7; the D call may be TRBD1 or TRBD2 (5 bases each). The germline V gene encodes CDR1 MDHEN and CDR2 SYDVKM. The CDR3 has 15 residues. V lost 6 bases and J lost 1, with 16 bases in between. CDR3 bases: TGTGCCAGCAGCCGGGACGGGGAAGCTTCCTACGAGCAGTACTTC. This translates into CASSRDGEASYEQYF.